This record covers a single TCR beta chain. The antigen is not known. This sample was taken from a study of shared clonotypes between healthy human individuals. Looking at the study overall: CD4 naive and CD4 memory each took three plates per donor, while CD8 naive took two and CD8 memory one. Findings and limits, study-wide: Collection of samples was limited to blood; tissue repertoires likely differ.

CD45RO negativity and positive selection for CCR7 defined naive CD8 cells, a population that excluded terminally differentiated effector memory CD45RA+ cells. Germline V CDR1 and CDR2: SGHVS, FQNEAQ. Trimming stripped 4 bases from V and 8 bases from J, with 8 bases between. The CDR3 has 11 amino acids. Template for every sorted-subset replicate PCR totaled about 0.2 ug DNA, 25,000 to 35,000 T cell genomes. Using immunoSEQ multiplex PCR, the repertoire was profiled, and TCRdb retains in-frame clones only, with some absent. The sample lists some 630,000 clones; 95% to 96% were seen once. The sample comprised naive CD8+ T cells sorted from blood. The sequence derives from a woman in her twenties or thirties in good health. The chain is built from TRBV7-8 and TRBJ1-2, with D maybe TRBD1 (6 bases). The CDR3 DNA is TGTGCCAGCAGCTCCCAGGGGGGCTACACCTTC. As protein: CASSSQGGYTF.